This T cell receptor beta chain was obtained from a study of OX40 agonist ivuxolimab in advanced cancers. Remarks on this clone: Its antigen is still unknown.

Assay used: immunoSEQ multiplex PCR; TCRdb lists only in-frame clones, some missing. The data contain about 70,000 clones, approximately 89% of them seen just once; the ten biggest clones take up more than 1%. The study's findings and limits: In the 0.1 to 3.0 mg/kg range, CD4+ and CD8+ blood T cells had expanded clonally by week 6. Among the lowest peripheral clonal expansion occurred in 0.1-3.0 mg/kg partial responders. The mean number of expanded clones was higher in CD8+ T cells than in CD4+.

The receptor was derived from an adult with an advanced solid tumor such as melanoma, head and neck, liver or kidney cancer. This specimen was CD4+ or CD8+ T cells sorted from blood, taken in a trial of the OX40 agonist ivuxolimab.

The CDR3: CASSSKGQGWVETQYF. In DNA form, the CDR3 reads TGTGCCAGCAGCAGCAAGGGACAGGGATGGGTAGAGACCCAGTACTTC. V gene TRBV7-2 combines with J gene TRBJ2-5, with 9 bases aligning to TRBD1. The CDR3 covers 16 residues. Germline CDR1 is SGHTA and CDR2 is FQGNSA. Losses at the gene ends were 5 bases for V and 4 bases for J; bases not matched to a gene: 11.